This TCR beta chain was identified in a study of blood T cell repertoires in COVID-19. Study in general: The cDNA or gDNA used as material had been derived from T cells, B-cell-depleted T cells, or PBMCs.

The CDR3 spans 12 residues. Trimming took off 3 bases at V and 2 bases at J, with 3 bases between the two ends. The germline V gene encodes CDR1 MNHNS and CDR2 SASEGT. Profiled with immunoSEQ multiplex PCR; TCRdb holds only in-frame clones, not every one. The repertoire holds about 410,000 clones, with 80% to 90% as singletons. The TCR originated in a woman aged 25 to 39 with active or convalescent COVID-19. The sample comprised peripheral blood. This sequence joins TRBV6-1 and TRBJ2-3; no clear D gene. The CDR3 DNA sequence: TGTGCCAGCAGTGACAACACAGATACGCAGTATTTT. As protein: CASSDNTDTQYF.